Here is one TCR beta chain with its context. There is no known antigen for this receptor. Base-call qualities are not available, and no considerably larger clone is one nucleotide away. TCRbeta CDR3 regions were sequenced with the immunoSEQ Assay. After extraction, genomic DNA underwent amplification by bias-controlled multiplex PCR, followed by high-throughput sequencing. Under the source paper's analysis protocol: Collapsing and filtering of sequences were performed to quantify the absolute abundance of each unique TCRbeta CDR3 region. T cell fraction was estimated by normalizing TCRbeta template counts to usable DNA, which was measured by amplifying reference genes present in all nucleated cells. Repertoire TCRs were annotated as SARS-CoV-2-specific by exact matching of V gene, CDR3 amino acid sequence and J gene to a known reactive TCR set. The reference SARS-CoV-2 TCR set came from MIRA and was filtered for enrichment in COVID-19-positive ImmuneCODE repertoires, removing public or cross-reactive TCRs. Based on the MIRA antigens, annotated TCRs were further analysed at the level of specific ORF or position within ORF. Breadth was defined as annotated unique rearrangements over total unique productive rearrangements; depth was the summed frequency of those rearrangements. Two-sided Wilcoxon rank-sum tests were applied when comparing TCR breadth between groups. As stored in TCRdb, this immuneACCESS dataset retains in-frame rearrangements with V and J assigned. A fraction of the clones does not appear; measured against another copy, unresolved V genes explain less than half of the discrepancy, and the remainder lacks a known reason. V, J and clone size derive from that table, while D and trimming were established from the DNA sequence. The sample records about 400,000 clones, 88% of which are singletons. Approximately 4% of the sample comes from the top ten.

The data originate from a study of Ad26.COV2.S vaccination and SARS-CoV-2 variants (dated by TCRdb to the early 2020s). In terms of the full investigation: Vaccine-arm donors were drawn from COV1001, a multicentre, randomized, double-blind, placebo-controlled phase I-IIa trial of Ad26.COV2.S in healthy adults. The TCR-sequenced set comprised approximately 32 samples: about 19 Ad26.COV2.S vaccine recipients, 5 placebo recipients and 8 SARS-CoV-2 convalescent individuals. Ad26.COV2.S was administered intramuscularly at 5 x 10^10 or 1 x 10^11 viral particles, either as a single shot or as two shots given 56 days apart. Trial participants were randomized into five groups of five, in which low-dose or high-dose Ad26.COV2.S was given once or twice, or placebo was given on both occasions. TCRbeta repertoire sequencing served as the tool for gauging how specific and how broad the SARS-CoV-2-reactive T cell receptors were following Ad26.COV2.S vaccination. Blinding of investigators to trial group allocation was maintained during experiments and outcome assessment. Points the paper makes about the study in general: After vaccination, substantial breadth of spike-specific CD8+ and CD4+ T cell responses was reported. Higher spike-specific TCR breadth was observed in Ad26.COV2.S recipients than in placebo recipients (P = 0.0014). According to the authors, total T cell responses may have been underestimated by the TCR breadth and depth analyses. Vaccine and placebo recipients had similar non-spike TCR breadth, a finding consistent with the vaccine containing only spike. The study was not powered for comparison of responses between vaccine doses or regimens.

The sample's treatment or condition label, in plain terms: roughly 19 received Ad26.COV2.S at low or high dose, single or two shots; roughly 5 received placebo; per-sample allocation not given. For vaccine and placebo recipients, the sequenced repertoires came from samples collected on day 63 after the first injection. Between 29 July and 7 August 2020, Cohort 1b enrolled about two dozen adults aged 18-55 years at one site in Boston, USA. Ad26.COV2.S was a replication-incompetent adenovirus type 26 vector that expressed a prefusion-stabilized SARS-CoV-2 spike protein derived from the original Wuhan strain. This clonotype originated in a person between 18 and 59 years old who received the Ad26.COV2.S COVID-19 vaccine or a placebo. This specimen was peripheral blood, taken in a trial of Ad26.COV2.S vaccine versus placebo.

The nucleotide sequence reads as follows: TGTGCCAGCAGCTTCGGGGAGGGTCAGCCCCAGCATTTT. Its translation reads: CASSFGEGQPQHF. The V and J genes are TRBV7-8 and TRBJ1-5, with no reliable assignment of the D segment. V is shortened by 3 bases, J by 6 bases, and the region joining them spans 9 bases. Counted from cysteine to phenylalanine, this CDR3 has 13 amino acids. Of all the DNA, just the CDR3 is kept, 39 bases in frame from base 1. The germline V gene yields SGHVS for CDR1 and FQNEAQ for CDR2.